This T cell receptor beta chain was found in a study of shared clonotypes between healthy human individuals. Whole-study context: CD8 memory received one plate per donor, CD8 naive two, CD4 memory three and CD4 naive three. Whole-study findings and limits: The authors sampled blood alone, and tissue repertoires likely differ. Among non-shared clonotypes, generation probabilities were lower than among those shared by all four donors.

Of note for this clone: Antigen: not known.

CD8 cells classed as naive were CD45RO-negative and positively selected for CCR7, excluding terminally differentiated effector memory CD45RA+ cells. The donor population consisted of healthy HIV-negative adults with no recent acute infections or vaccinations. Trimming left V 1 base short and J 2 bases short, with 8 bases between. The CDR3 runs 14 residues. The germline gives CDR1 SGHAT, CDR2 FQNNGV. The method was immunoSEQ multiplex PCR; TCRdb's version includes in-frame clones alone and lacks a portion of them. The sample has millions of clones, about 94% seen once. This receptor was identified in a man in his late teens or twenties in good health. V and J are TRBV11-2 and TRBJ1-1; no clear D gene. Sequenced sample: naive CD8+ T cells sorted from blood. CDR3 in amino acids: CASSLAMGNTEAFF. CDR3 DNA sequence: TGTGCCAGCAGCTTAGCGATGGGAAACACTGAAGCTTTCTTT.